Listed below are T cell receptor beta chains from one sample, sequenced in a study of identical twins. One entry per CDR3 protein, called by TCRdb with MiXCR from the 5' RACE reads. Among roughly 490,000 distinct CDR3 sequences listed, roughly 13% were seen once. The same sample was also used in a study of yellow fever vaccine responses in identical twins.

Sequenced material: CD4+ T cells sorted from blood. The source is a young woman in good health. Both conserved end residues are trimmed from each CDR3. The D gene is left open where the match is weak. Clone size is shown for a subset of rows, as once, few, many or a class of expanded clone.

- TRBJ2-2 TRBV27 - ASSYQAYTGELF
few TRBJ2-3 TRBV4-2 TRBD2 ASSQDLGGRLVTQY
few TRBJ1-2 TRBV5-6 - ASSLGLGGYT
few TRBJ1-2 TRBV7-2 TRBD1 ASSPRTGGEGIYGYT
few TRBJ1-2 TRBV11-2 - ASSSPPYGDGYT
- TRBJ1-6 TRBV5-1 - ASSPGLNNSPLH
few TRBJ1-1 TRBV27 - ASRHLQGADMNTEAF
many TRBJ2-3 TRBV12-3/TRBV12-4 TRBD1 ASSPGTGTDTQY
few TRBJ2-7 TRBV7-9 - ASSLWADYEQY
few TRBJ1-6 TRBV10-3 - AISEGWPLH
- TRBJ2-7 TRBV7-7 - ASSIDETYGQY
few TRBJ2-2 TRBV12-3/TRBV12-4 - ASSDNRGGTSPGELF
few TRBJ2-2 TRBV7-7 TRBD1 ASGLLRTGGGELF